One and the same sample provided the 5 T cell receptor beta chains below, sequenced in a study of blood T cells in healthy people across ages. Primed by a sample-barcoded 5' primer and a J-beta primer mix, a second PCR proceeded for about 6 to 11 cycles. MiXCR, applied by TCRdb to the 5' RACE reads, yields one record per CDR3 protein. In the table there are 1.5 million to 2 million distinct CDR3 sequences, about 30% of which are singletons. Sequenced input: blood. The source of these receptors is a woman in her twenties or thirties in good health.

J is TRBJ2-6 and V is TRBV18, with unresolved D. The V end was cut by 1 base, the J end by 4 bases, with 8 bases between. The CDR3 runs to 15 residues. Per the germline V gene, CDR1 is KGHSH and CDR2 is LQKENI. The CDR3 reads CASSPLLPGANVLTF. Written as DNA, the CDR3 is TGTGCCAGCTCACCACTTCTCCCCGGGGCCAACGTCCTGACTTTC.

The V and J genes are TRBV7-9 and TRBJ2-7, with D perhaps matching TRBD1 (6 bases). V dropped 2 bases and J dropped 0 bases, with 11 bases sitting between them. Germline values: CDR1 SEHNR, CDR2 FQNEAQ (reference sequence). The CDR3 is made up of 15 amino acids. The CDR3 spells CASSLLDSYSYEQYF. CDR3 coding DNA: TGTGCCAGCAGCTTACTGGACAGTTACTCCTACGAGCAGTACTTC.

This clonotype was found many times. The chain employs TRBV25-1 and TRBJ1-5, with TRBD1 as a possible D gene (6 bases). This CDR3 has 14 residues. Looked up from germline, CDR1 is MGHDK and CDR2 is SYGVNS. V shed 3 bases and J shed 6 bases, with 12 bases lying between them. The CDR3 region is CASSEVGGSQPQHF. Here the CDR3 DNA reads TGTGCCAGCAGTGAGGTGGGGGGCTCTCAGCCCCAGCATTTT.

J is TRBJ1-1 and V is TRBV28; 7 positions match TRBD1. This CDR3 has 15 amino acids. With V trimmed by 5 bases and J by 1 base, 7 bases remained unmatched. CDR1 is MDHEN and CDR2 is SYDVKM in the germline V gene. The CDR3 DNA reads TGTGCCAGCAGTGTAGACAGGGCCGGGAACACTGAAGCTTTCTTT. It specifies CASSVDRAGNTEAFF.

This clonotype has ten or more counts. The chain employs TRBV4-1 and TRBJ2-7; weak D call: TRBD2 (6 bases). CDR3 length equals 15 residues. Germline CDR1 is MGHRA and CDR2 is YSYEKL. The V gene lost 8 bases and the J gene lost 2 bases, with 19 bases spanning the gap. The CDR3 spells CASAQLASPTYEQYF. The DNA of the CDR3 is TGCGCCAGCGCGCAGCTAGCGTCACCAACCTACGAGCAGTACTTC.